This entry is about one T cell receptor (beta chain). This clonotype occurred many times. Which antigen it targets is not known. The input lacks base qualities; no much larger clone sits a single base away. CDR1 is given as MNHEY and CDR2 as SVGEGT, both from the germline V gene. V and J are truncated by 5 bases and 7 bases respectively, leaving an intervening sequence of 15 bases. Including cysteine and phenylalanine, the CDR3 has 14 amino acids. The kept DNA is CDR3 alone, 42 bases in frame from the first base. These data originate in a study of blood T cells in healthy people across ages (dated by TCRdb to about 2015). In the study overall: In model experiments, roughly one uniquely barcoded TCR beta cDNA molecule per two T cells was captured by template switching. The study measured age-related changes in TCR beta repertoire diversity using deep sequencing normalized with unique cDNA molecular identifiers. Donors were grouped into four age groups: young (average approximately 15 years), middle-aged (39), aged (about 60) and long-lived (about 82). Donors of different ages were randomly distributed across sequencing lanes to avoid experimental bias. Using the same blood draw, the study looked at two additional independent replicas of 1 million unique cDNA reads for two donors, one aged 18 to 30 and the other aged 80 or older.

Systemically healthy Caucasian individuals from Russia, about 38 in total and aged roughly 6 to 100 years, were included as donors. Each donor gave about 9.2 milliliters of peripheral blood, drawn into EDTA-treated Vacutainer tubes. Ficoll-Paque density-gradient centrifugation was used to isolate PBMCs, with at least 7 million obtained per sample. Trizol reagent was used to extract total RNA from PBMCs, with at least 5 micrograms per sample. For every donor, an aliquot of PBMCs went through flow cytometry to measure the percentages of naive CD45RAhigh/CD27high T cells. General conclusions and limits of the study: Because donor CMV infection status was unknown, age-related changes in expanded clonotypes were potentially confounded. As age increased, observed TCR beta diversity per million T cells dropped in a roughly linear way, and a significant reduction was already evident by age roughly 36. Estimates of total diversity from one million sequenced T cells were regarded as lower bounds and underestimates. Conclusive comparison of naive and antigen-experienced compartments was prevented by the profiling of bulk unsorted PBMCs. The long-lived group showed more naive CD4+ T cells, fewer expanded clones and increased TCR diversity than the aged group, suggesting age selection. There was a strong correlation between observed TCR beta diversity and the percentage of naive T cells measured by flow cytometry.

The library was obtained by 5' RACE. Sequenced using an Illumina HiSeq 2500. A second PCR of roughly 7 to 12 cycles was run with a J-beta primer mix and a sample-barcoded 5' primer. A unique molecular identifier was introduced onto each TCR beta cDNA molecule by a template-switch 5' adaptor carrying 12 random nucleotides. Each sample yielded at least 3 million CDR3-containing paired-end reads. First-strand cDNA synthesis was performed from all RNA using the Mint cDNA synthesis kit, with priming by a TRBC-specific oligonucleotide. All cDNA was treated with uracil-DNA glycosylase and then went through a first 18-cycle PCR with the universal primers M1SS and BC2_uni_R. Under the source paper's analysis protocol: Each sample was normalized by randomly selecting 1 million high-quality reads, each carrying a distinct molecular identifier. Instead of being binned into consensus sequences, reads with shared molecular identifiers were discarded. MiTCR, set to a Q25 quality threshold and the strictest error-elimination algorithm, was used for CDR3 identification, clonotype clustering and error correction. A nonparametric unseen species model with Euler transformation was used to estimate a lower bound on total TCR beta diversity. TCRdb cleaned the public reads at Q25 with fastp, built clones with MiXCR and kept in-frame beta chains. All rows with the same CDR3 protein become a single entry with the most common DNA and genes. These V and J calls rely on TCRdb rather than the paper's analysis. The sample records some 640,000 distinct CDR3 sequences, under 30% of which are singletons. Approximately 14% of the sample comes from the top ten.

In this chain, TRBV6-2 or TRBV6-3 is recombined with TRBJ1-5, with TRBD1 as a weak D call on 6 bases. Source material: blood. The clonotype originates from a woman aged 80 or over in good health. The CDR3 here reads CASSPRQVWQPQHF. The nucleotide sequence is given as TGTGCCAGCAGTCCCCGACAGGTATGGCAGCCCCAGCATTTT.